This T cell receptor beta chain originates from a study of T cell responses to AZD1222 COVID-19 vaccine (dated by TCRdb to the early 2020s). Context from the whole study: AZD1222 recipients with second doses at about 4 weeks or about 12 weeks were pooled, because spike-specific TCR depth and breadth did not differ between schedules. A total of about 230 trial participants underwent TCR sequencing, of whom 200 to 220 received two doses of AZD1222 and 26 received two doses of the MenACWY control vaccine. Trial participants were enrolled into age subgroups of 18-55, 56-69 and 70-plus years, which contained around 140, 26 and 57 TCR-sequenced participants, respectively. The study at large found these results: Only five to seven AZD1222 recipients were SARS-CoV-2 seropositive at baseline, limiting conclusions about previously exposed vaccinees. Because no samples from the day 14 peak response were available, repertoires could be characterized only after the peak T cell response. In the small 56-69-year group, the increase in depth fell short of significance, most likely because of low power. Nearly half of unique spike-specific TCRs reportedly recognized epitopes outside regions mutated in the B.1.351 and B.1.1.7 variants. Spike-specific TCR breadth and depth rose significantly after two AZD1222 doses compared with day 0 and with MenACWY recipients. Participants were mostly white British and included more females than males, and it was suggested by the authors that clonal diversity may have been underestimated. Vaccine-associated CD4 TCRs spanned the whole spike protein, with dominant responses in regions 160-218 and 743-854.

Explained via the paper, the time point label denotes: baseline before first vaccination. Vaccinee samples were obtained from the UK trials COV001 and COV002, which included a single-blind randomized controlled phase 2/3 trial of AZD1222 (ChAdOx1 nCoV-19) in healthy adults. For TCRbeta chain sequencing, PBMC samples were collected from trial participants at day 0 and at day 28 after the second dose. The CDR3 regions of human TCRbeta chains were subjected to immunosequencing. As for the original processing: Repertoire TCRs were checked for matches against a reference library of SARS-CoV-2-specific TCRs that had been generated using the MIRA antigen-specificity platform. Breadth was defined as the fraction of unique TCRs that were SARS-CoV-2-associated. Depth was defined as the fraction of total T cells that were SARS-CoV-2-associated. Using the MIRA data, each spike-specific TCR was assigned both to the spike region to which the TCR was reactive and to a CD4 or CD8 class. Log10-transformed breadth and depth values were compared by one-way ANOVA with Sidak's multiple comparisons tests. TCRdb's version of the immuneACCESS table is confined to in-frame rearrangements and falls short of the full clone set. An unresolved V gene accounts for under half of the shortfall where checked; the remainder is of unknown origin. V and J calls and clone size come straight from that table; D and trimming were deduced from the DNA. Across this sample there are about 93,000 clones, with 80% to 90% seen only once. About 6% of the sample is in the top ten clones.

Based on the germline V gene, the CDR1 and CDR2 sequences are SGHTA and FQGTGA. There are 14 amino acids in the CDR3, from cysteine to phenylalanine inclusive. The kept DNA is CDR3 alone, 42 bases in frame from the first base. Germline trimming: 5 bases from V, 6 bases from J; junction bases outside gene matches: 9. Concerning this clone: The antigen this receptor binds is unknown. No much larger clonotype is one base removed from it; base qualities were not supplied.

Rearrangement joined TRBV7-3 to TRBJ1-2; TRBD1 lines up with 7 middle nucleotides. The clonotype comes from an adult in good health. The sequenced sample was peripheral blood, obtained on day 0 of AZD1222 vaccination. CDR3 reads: CASSAGTAEDGYTF. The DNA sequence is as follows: TGTGCCAGCAGCGCTGGGACAGCGGAGGATGGCTACACCTTC.